These T cell receptor beta chains were read from a single sample in a study of T cell responses to AZD1222 COVID-19 vaccine. Measured with immunoSEQ multiplex PCR; TCRdb has only the in-frame clones, and not every one. The table includes roughly 110,000 clones, about 90% detected once. The sequencing used peripheral blood, collected 28 days after the second AZD1222 dose. These TCRs come from an adult who received the AZD1222 COVID-19 vaccine. The CDR3 runs from the conserved cysteine through the conserved F or W. Fields, in order: CDR3 protein, CDR3 DNA, D gene, clone size, J gene, V gene. The D gene is left open where the match is weak. The listing skips clone size in some rows; elsewhere it reads once, few, many or a size class.

CDR3 protein: CASSLQGIENEKLFF
CDR3 DNA: TGCGCCAGCAGCTTACAGGGTATCGAAAATGAAAAACTGTTTTTT
D gene: .
clone size: .
J gene: TRBJ1-4
V gene: TRBV5-1

CDR3 protein: CASSPRGGGAGYNEQFF
CDR3 DNA: TGTGCCAGCAGCCCCAGGGGCGGGGGGGCCGGTTACAATGAGCAGTTCTTC
D gene: TRBD2
clone size: .
J gene: TRBJ2-1
V gene: TRBV11-2

CDR3 protein: CASSPGPSGELFF
CDR3 DNA: TGTGCCAGCAGTCCCGGGCCCTCCGGGGAGCTGTTTTTT
D gene: .
clone size: .
J gene: TRBJ2-2
V gene: TRBV5-5

CDR3 protein: CASSSTGDYGYTF
CDR3 DNA: TGCGCCAGCAGCTCCACAGGGGACTATGGCTACACCTTC
D gene: TRBD1
clone size: .
J gene: TRBJ1-2
V gene: TRBV5-1

CDR3 protein: CATRAGQLNQPQHF
CDR3 DNA: TGTGCCACCAGAGCGGGACAGCTCAATCAGCCCCAGCATTTT
D gene: TRBD1
clone size: .
J gene: TRBJ1-5
V gene: TRBV24-1

CDR3 protein: CASSEVRGHEQYF
CDR3 DNA: TGTGCCAGCAGTGAAGTCAGGGGCCACGAGCAGTACTTC
D gene: .
clone size: .
J gene: TRBJ2-7
V gene: TRBV6-1

CDR3 protein: CASSYGPRKVDTEAFF
CDR3 DNA: TGCGCCAGCAGCTACGGACCTAGGAAGGTGGACACTGAAGCTTTCTTT
D gene: .
clone size: .
J gene: TRBJ1-1
V gene: TRBV5-1

CDR3 protein: CASSLVPPGNTGELFF
CDR3 DNA: TGTGCCAGCAGCTTAGTCCCCCCAGGGAACACCGGGGAGCTGTTTTTT
D gene: .
clone size: .
J gene: TRBJ2-2
V gene: TRBV7-2

CDR3 protein: CASSGGSDEQYF
CDR3 DNA: TGTGCCAGCTCGGGTGGATCCGACGAGCAGTACTTC
D gene: .
clone size: .
J gene: TRBJ2-7
V gene: TRBV28

CDR3 protein: CASSQGGAAFF
CDR3 DNA: TGTGCCAGCAGCCAGGGCGGGGCTGCTTTCTTT
D gene: .
clone size: .
J gene: TRBJ1-1
V gene: TRBV6-5

CDR3 protein: CASSPLTTNYGYTF
CDR3 DNA: TGTGCCAGCAGTCCCTTGACCACTAACTATGGCTACACCTTC
D gene: .
clone size: .
J gene: TRBJ1-2
V gene: TRBV28

CDR3 protein: CASSSRLSGGLLTDTQYF
CDR3 DNA: TGTGCCAGCAGCTCTCGCCTCTCGGGGGGCCTCCTCACAGATACGCAGTATTTT
D gene: .
clone size: .
J gene: TRBJ2-3
V gene: TRBV14

CDR3 protein: CASSLTGGRLLDTQYF
CDR3 DNA: TGTGCCAGCAGTTTGACCGGGGGCCGCCTTTTGGATACGCAGTATTTT
D gene: .
clone size: .
J gene: TRBJ2-3
V gene: TRBV6-6

CDR3 protein: CASSPGQTGDWRDTQYF
CDR3 DNA: TGCGCCAGCAGCCCCGGACAGACGGGCGATTGGCGAGATACGCAGTATTTT
D gene: .
clone size: .
J gene: TRBJ2-3
V gene: TRBV5-1

CDR3 protein: CASSQTGFASYEQYF
CDR3 DNA: TGTGCCAGCAGCCAAACGGGCTTTGCCTCCTACGAGCAGTACTTC
D gene: .
clone size: .
J gene: TRBJ2-7
V gene: TRBV3-1/TRBV3-2

CDR3 protein: CASSPRGGGTGELFF
CDR3 DNA: TGTGCCAGTAGTCCAAGGGGGGGTGGCACCGGGGAGCTGTTTTTT
D gene: .
clone size: .
J gene: TRBJ2-2
V gene: TRBV19

CDR3 protein: CASSEQGESGANVLTF
CDR3 DNA: TGCGCCAGCAGCGAACAGGGGGAGTCTGGGGCCAACGTCCTGACTTTC
D gene: TRBD1
clone size: .
J gene: TRBJ2-6
V gene: TRBV5-1

CDR3 protein: CSAGTLYGYTF
CDR3 DNA: TGCAGCGCCGGGACACTCTATGGCTACACCTTC
D gene: .
clone size: .
J gene: TRBJ1-2
V gene: TRBV29-1

CDR3 protein: CSADYQETQYF
CDR3 DNA: TGCAGCGCCGACTACCAAGAGACCCAGTACTTC
D gene: .
clone size: once
J gene: TRBJ2-5
V gene: TRBV29-1

CDR3 protein: CATQFHKNTEAFF
CDR3 DNA: TGTGCCACCCAATTCCACAAGAACACTGAAGCTTTCTTT
D gene: .
clone size: .
J gene: TRBJ1-1
V gene: TRBV6-5

CDR3 protein: CAWSPGQGDYGYTF
CDR3 DNA: TGTGCCTGGAGCCCGGGACAGGGAGACTATGGCTACACCTTC
D gene: TRBD1
clone size: .
J gene: TRBJ1-2
V gene: TRBV30

CDR3 protein: CASRAPAGKDTQYF
CDR3 DNA: TGTGCCAGCAGGGCACCGGCGGGGAAAGATACGCAGTATTTT
D gene: .
clone size: once
J gene: TRBJ2-3
V gene: TRBV5-8

CDR3 protein: CASRTGSTDTQYF
CDR3 DNA: TGTGCCTCCCGGACAGGGAGCACAGATACGCAGTATTTT
D gene: TRBD1
clone size: .
J gene: TRBJ2-3
V gene: TRBV10-3

CDR3 protein: CSARRDGYTF
CDR3 DNA: TGCAGTGCTAGAAGGGATGGCTACACCTTC
D gene: .
clone size: .
J gene: TRBJ1-2
V gene: TRBV20-1

CDR3 protein: CASSDRASGGADTQYF
CDR3 DNA: TGTGCCAGCAGTGATAGGGCTAGCGGGGGGGCAGATACGCAGTATTTT
D gene: TRBD2
clone size: .
J gene: TRBJ2-3
V gene: TRBV25-1

CDR3 protein: CATSDPRGSNTEAFF
CDR3 DNA: TGTGCCACCAGTGACCCACGGGGCTCGAACACTGAAGCTTTCTTT
D gene: .
clone size: .
J gene: TRBJ1-1
V gene: TRBV24-1

CDR3 protein: CASSMTGAGFYEQYF
CDR3 DNA: TGTGCCAGTAGTATGACAGGGGCTGGTTTCTACGAGCAGTACTTC
D gene: TRBD1
clone size: .
J gene: TRBJ2-7
V gene: TRBV19

CDR3 protein: CASTRGTGNYEQYF
CDR3 DNA: TGTGCCAGCACCCGGGGGACAGGGAACTACGAGCAGTACTTC
D gene: TRBD1
clone size: .
J gene: TRBJ2-7
V gene: TRBV3-1/TRBV3-2

CDR3 protein: CAWSVAGGVDTQYF
CDR3 DNA: TGTGCCTGGAGTGTCGCGGGCGGAGTAGATACGCAGTATTTT
D gene: .
clone size: .
J gene: TRBJ2-3
V gene: TRBV30

CDR3 protein: CASSVGVGGGEQFF
CDR3 DNA: TGTGCCAGCAGCGTTGGGGTAGGGGGCGGTGAGCAGTTCTTC
D gene: TRBD1
clone size: .
J gene: TRBJ2-1
V gene: TRBV9

CDR3 protein: CASSLGQANEKLFF
CDR3 DNA: TGTGCCAGCAGTTTGGGACAGGCGAATGAAAAACTGTTTTTT
D gene: TRBD1
clone size: .
J gene: TRBJ1-4
V gene: TRBV2

CDR3 protein: CASSVGRGDEQYF
CDR3 DNA: TGTGCCAGCAGCGTAGGCAGGGGGGACGAGCAGTACTTC
D gene: .
clone size: .
J gene: TRBJ2-7
V gene: TRBV9

CDR3 protein: CASRSGNSGTEAFF
CDR3 DNA: TGTGCCAGCAGATCAGGGAACTCGGGCACTGAAGCTTTCTTT
D gene: .
clone size: .
J gene: TRBJ1-1
V gene: TRBV6-8

CDR3 protein: CASSEARARSPLHF
CDR3 DNA: TGTGCCAGCAGTGAAGCTAGGGCCCGTTCACCCCTCCACTTT
D gene: .
clone size: .
J gene: TRBJ1-6
V gene: TRBV6-1

CDR3 protein: CASSFAENTEAFF
CDR3 DNA: TGCGCCAGCAGCTTTGCGGAGAACACTGAAGCTTTCTTT
D gene: .
clone size: .
J gene: TRBJ1-1
V gene: TRBV5-1

CDR3 protein: CASSGLSSYNEQFF
CDR3 DNA: TGTGCCAGTTCAGGGTTGAGCTCCTACAATGAGCAGTTCTTC
D gene: .
clone size: .
J gene: TRBJ2-1
V gene: TRBV19

CDR3 protein: CASSQGLAGLYNEQFF
CDR3 DNA: TGTGCCAGCTCACAGGGACTAGCGGGTCTCTACAATGAGCAGTTCTTC
D gene: TRBD2
clone size: .
J gene: TRBJ2-1
V gene: TRBV18

CDR3 protein: CASSLNRGGEQFF
CDR3 DNA: TGTGCCAGCAGCCTGAACAGGGGCGGTGAGCAGTTCTTC
D gene: TRBD1
clone size: .
J gene: TRBJ2-1
V gene: TRBV3-1/TRBV3-2

CDR3 protein: CASSLEATGNTIYF
CDR3 DNA: TGCGCCAGCAGCTTGGAAGCAACTGGAAACACCATATATTTT
D gene: .
clone size: few
J gene: TRBJ1-3
V gene: TRBV5-1

CDR3 protein: CATSDFSSNQPQHF
CDR3 DNA: TGTGCCACCAGTGATTTCTCTAGCAATCAGCCCCAGCATTTT
D gene: .
clone size: .
J gene: TRBJ1-5
V gene: TRBV24-1

CDR3 protein: CASSLRTSIYEQYF
CDR3 DNA: TGCGCCAGCAGCTTGAGGACTTCCATCTACGAGCAGTACTTC
D gene: .
clone size: .
J gene: TRBJ2-7
V gene: TRBV5-1

CDR3 protein: CASSFRAYEQYF
CDR3 DNA: TGTGCCAGCAGTTTCAGGGCCTACGAGCAGTACTTC
D gene: .
clone size: .
J gene: TRBJ2-7
V gene: TRBV12-3/TRBV12-4

CDR3 protein: CASSPSWSPLHF
CDR3 DNA: TGCGCCAGCAGTCCTTCGTGGTCACCCCTCCACTTT
D gene: .
clone size: few
J gene: TRBJ1-6
V gene: TRBV10-1

CDR3 protein: CASSGVRNTIYF
CDR3 DNA: TGTGCCAGCAGTGGAGTACGGAACACCATATATTTT
D gene: .
clone size: .
J gene: TRBJ1-3
V gene: TRBV2

CDR3 protein: CASSFAGIQPQHF
CDR3 DNA: TGTGCCAGCAGCTTTGCGGGGATTCAGCCCCAGCATTTT
D gene: .
clone size: .
J gene: TRBJ1-5
V gene: TRBV7-9

CDR3 protein: CAISESTGGKNEQYF
CDR3 DNA: TGTGCCATCAGTGAGTCGACAGGGGGTAAAAACGAGCAGTACTTC
D gene: TRBD1
clone size: .
J gene: TRBJ2-7
V gene: TRBV10-3

CDR3 protein: CASSTGQRNTEAFF
CDR3 DNA: TGTGCCAGCAGCACGGGACAGCGGAACACTGAAGCTTTCTTT
D gene: TRBD1
clone size: .
J gene: TRBJ1-1
V gene: TRBV6-5

CDR3 protein: CASSMVPLGGNQPQHF
CDR3 DNA: TGCGCCAGCAGCATGGTCCCCCTTGGAGGCAATCAGCCCCAGCATTTT
D gene: .
clone size: few
J gene: TRBJ1-5
V gene: TRBV5-1

CDR3 protein: CASSSQPPYEQYF
CDR3 DNA: TGTGCCAGCAGTTCTCAGCCCCCCTACGAGCAGTACTTC
D gene: .
clone size: .
J gene: TRBJ2-7
V gene: TRBV28

CDR3 protein: CASSFSGGTGELFF
CDR3 DNA: TGTGCCAGCAGTTTCAGCGGGGGCACCGGGGAGCTGTTTTTT
D gene: TRBD2
clone size: .
J gene: TRBJ2-2
V gene: TRBV6-2/TRBV6-3

CDR3 protein: CASSAGHYTDTQYF
CDR3 DNA: TGTGCCAGCAGTGCGGGACACTACACAGATACGCAGTATTTT
D gene: .
clone size: .
J gene: TRBJ2-3
V gene: TRBV25-1

CDR3 protein: CASRPGGTGGANEKLFF
CDR3 DNA: TGTGCCAGCAGACCCGGTGGGACAGGGGGAGCTAATGAAAAACTGTTTTTT
D gene: TRBD1
clone size: .
J gene: TRBJ1-4
V gene: TRBV7-8

CDR3 protein: CASSLDPSTNEKLFF
CDR3 DNA: TGTGCCAGCAGCTTAGACCCCTCGACTAATGAAAAACTGTTTTTT
D gene: .
clone size: .
J gene: TRBJ1-4
V gene: TRBV7-2